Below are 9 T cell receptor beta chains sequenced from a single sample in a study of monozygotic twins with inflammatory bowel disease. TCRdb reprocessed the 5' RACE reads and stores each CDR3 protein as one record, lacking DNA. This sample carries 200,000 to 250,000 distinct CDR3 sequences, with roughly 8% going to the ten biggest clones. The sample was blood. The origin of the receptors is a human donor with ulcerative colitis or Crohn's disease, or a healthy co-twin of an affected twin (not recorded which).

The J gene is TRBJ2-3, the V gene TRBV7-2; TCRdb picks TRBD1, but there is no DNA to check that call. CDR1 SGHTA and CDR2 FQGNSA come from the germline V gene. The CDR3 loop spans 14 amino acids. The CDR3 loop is CASSPGTGIDTQYF.

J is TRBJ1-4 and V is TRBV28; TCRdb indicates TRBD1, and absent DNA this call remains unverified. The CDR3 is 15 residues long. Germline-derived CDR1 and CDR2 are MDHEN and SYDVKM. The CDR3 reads CASSPGGVFNEKLFF.

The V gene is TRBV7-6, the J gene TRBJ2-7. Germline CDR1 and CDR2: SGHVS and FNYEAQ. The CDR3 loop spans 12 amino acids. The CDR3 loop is CASSLLRDEQYF.

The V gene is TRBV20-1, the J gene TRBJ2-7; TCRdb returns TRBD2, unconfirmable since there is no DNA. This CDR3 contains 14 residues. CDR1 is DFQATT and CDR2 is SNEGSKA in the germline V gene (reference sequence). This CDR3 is CSARGLREGYEQYF.

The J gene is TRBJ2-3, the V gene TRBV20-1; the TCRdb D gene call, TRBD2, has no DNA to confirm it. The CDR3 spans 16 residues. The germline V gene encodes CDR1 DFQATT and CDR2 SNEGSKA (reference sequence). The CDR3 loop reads CSARDRLPSSTDTQYF.

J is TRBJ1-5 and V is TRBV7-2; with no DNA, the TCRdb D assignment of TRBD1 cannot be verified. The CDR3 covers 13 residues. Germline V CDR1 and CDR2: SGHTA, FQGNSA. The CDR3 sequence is CASSGTVNQPQHF.

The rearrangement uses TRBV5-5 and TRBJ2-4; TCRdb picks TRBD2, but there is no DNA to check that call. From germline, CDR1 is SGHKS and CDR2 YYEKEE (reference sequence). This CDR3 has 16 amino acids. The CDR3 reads CASSLSTRVGQNIQYF.

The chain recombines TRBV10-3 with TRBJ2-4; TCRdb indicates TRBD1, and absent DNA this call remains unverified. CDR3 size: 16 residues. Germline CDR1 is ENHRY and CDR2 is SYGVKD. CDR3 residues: CSISPGTANYKNIQYF.

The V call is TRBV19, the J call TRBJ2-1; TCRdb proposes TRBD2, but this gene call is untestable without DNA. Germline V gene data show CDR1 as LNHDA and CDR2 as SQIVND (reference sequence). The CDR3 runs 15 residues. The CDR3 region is CASSIREGRVNEQFF.